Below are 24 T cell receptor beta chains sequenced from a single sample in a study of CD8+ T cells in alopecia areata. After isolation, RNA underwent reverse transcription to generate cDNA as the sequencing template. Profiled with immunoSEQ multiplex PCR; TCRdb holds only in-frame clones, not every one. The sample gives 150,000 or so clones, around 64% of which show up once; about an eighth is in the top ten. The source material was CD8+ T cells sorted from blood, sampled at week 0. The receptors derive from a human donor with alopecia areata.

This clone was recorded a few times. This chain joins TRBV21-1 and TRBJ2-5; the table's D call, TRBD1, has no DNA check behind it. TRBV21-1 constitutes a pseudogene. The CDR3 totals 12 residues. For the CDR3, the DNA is TGTGCCAGCAGTTACAGGCAAGAGACCCAGTACTTC. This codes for CASSYRQETQYF.

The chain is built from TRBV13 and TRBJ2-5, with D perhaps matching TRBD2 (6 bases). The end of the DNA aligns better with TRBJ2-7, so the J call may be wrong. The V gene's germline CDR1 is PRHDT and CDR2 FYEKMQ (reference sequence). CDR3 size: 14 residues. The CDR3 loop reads CASSSRGGAHEQYF. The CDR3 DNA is TGTGCCAGCAGCTCCCGTGGAGGGGCCCACGAGCAGTACTTC.

CDR3 sequence reads: CASMSLAPLWNEQFF. The CDR3 DNA reads TGTGCCAGTATGTCTCTAGCCCCCCTGTGGAATGAGCAGTTCTTC. This chain joins TRBV19 and TRBJ2-1; perhaps TRBD2 as D (5 bases). Germline V gene data show CDR1 as LNHDA and CDR2 as SQIVND (reference sequence). Trimming took off 7 bases at V and 7 bases at J, with 20 bases between the two ends. This CDR3 is 15 amino acids long.

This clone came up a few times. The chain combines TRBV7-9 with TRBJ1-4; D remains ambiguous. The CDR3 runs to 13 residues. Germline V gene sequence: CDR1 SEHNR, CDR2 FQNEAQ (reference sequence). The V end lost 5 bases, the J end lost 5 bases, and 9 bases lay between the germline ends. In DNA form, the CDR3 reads TGTGCCAGCAGCCACGCGTTAAATGAAAAACTGTTTTTT. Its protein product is CASSHALNEKLFF.

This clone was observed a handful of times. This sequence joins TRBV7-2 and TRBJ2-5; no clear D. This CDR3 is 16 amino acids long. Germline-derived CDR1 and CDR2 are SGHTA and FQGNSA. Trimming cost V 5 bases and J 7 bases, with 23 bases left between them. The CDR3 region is CASSRFLHLSGGTQYF. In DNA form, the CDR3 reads TGTGCCAGCAGCCGCTTTCTCCACTTGAGTGGTGGGACCCAGTACTTC.

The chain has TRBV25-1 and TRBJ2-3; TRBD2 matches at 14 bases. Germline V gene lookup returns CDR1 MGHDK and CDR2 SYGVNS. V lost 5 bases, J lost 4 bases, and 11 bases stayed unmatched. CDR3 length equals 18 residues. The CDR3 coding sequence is TGTGCCAGCAGTTCCGATCTGGGACTAGCGGGGGCTTCAGATACGCAGTATTTT. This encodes CASSSDLGLAGASDTQYF.

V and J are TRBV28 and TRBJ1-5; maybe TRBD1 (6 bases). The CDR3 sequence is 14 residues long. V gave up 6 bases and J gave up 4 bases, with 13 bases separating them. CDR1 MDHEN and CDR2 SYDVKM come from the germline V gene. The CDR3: CASRYLTGNQPQHF. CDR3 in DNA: TGTGCCAGCAGGTACCTTACAGGGAATCAGCCCCAGCATTTT.

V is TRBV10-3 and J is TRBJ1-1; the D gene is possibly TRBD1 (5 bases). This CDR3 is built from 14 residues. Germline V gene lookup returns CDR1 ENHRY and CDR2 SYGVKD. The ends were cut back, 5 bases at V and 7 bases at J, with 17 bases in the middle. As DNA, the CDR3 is TGTGCCATCAGTACAGACAGTCGACCTGATGAAGCTTTCTTT. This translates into CAISTDSRPDEAFF.

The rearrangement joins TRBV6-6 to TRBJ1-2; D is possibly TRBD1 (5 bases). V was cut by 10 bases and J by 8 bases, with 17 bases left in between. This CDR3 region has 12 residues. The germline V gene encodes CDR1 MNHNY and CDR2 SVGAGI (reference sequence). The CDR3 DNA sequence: TGTGCCACCTCTCCCGGTGGGGGAGGCTACACCTTC. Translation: CATSPGGGGYTF.

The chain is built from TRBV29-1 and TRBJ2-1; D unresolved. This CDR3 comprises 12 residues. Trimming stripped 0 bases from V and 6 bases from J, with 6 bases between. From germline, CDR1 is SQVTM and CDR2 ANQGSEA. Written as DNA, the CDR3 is TGCAGCGTTGAAGAAGCTTTCAATGAGCAGTTCTTC. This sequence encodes CSVEEAFNEQFF.

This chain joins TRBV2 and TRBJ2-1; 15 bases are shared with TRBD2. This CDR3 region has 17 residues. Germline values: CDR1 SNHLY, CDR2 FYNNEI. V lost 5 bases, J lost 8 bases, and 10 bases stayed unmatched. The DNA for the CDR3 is TGTGCCAGCAGTAAGGGACTAGCGGGGGGCCTGTCGGATGAGCAGTTCTTC. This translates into CASSKGLAGGLSDEQFF.

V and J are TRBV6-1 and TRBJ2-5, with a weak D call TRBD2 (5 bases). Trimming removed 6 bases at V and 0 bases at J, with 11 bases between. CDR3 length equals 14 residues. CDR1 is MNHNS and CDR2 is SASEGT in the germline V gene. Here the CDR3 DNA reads TGTGCCAGCAGGGCACCGGGGTACCAAGAGACCCAGTACTTC. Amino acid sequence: CASRAPGYQETQYF.

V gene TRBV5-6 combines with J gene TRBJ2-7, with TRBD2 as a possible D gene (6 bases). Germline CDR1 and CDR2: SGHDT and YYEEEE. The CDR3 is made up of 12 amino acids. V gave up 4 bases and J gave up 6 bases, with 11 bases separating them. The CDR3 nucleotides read TGTGCCAGCAGCCTAGGAGCGGGCGAGCAGTACTTC. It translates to CASSLGAGEQYF. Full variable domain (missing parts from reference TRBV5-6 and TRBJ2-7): DAGVTQSPTHLIKTRGQQVTLRCSPKSGHDTVSWYQQALGQGPQFIFQYYEEEERQRGNFPDRFSGHQFPNYSSELNVNALLLGDSALYLCASSLGAGEQYFGPGTRLTVT.

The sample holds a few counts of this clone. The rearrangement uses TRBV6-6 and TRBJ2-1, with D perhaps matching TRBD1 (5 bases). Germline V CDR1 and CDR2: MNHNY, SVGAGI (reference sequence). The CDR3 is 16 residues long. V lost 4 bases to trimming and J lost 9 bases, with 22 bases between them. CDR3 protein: CASSSYRIAGWGEQFF. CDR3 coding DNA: TGTGCCAGCAGTTCCTATAGGATTGCAGGGTGGGGTGAGCAGTTCTTC.

The CDR3 bases are TGTGCCAGCAGCTCAGCGGGACATCAAAGCACAGATACGCAGTATTTT. This sequence encodes CASSSAGHQSTDTQYF. The chain combines TRBV11-2 with TRBJ2-3, with D possibly being TRBD2 (7 bases). The germline CDR1 and CDR2 sequences are SGHAT and FQNNGV. The CDR3 loop spans 16 amino acids. Deletions cut 4 bases from V and 0 bases from J, with 14 bases between.

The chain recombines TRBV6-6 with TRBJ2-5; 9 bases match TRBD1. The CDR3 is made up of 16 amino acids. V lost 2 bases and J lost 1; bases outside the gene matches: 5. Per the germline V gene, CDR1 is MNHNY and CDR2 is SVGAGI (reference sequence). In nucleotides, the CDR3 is TGTGCCAGCAGTTACCCGGACAGGGGAGGCCAAGAGACCCAGTACTTC. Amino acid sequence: CASSYPDRGGQETQYF.

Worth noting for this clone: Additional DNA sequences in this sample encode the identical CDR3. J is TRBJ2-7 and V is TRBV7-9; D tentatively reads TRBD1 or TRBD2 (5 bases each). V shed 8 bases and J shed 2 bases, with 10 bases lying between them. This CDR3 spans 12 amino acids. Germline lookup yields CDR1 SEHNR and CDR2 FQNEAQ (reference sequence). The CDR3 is CASSQGPYEQYF. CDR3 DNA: TGTGCCAGCTCCCAGGGACCCTACGAGCAGTACTTC.

The CDR3 loop reads CASSPRGAMTVLQQFF. As DNA, the CDR3 is TGTGCCAGCAGCCCGAGGGGGGCGATGACTGTCCTCCAGCAGTTCTTC. The chain carries TRBV11-2 and TRBJ2-1, with D possibly being TRBD1 or TRBD2 (6 bases each). V was pared by 5 bases and J by 11 bases, with 25 bases between. The CDR3 extends over 16 amino acids. CDR1 is SGHAT and CDR2 is FQNNGV in the germline V gene. The full variable domain, with the rest looked up from reference TRBV11-2 and TRBJ2-1, is EAGVAQSPRYKIIEKRQSVAFWCNPISGHATLYWYQQILGQGPKLLIQFQNNGVVDDSQLPKDRFSAERLKGVDSTLKIQPAKLEDSAVYLCASSPRGAMTVLQQFFGPGTRLTVL.

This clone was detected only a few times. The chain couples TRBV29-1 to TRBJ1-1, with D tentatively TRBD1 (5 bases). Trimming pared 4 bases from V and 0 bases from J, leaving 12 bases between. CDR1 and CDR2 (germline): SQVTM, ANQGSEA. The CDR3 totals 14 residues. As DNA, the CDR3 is TGCAGCGTTGCTGACTGGGGGGTGAACACTGAAGCTTTCTTT. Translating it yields CSVADWGVNTEAFF.

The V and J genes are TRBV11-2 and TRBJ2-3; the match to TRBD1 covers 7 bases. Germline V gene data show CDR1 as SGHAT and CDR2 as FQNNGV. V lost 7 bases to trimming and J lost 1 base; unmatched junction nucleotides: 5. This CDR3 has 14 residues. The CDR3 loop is CASKTGSGTDTQYF. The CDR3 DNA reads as TGTGCCAGCAAGACAGGGAGTGGCACAGATACGCAGTATTTT.

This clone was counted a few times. The CDR3 sequence: CSAPLDGNEQFF. CDR3 DNA sequence: TGCAGCGCTCCATTGGACGGAAATGAGCAGTTCTTC. This sequence joins TRBV29-1 and TRBJ2-1; D call uncertain. Trimming stripped 7 bases from V and 7 bases from J, with 14 bases between. The CDR3 consists of 12 residues. Germline loops: CDR1 SQVTM, CDR2 ANQGSEA.

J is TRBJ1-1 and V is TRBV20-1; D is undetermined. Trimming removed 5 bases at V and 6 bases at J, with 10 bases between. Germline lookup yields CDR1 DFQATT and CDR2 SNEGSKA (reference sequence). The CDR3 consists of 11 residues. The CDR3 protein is CSAPYGAEAFF. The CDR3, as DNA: TGCAGTGCTCCCTACGGCGCTGAAGCTTTCTTT.

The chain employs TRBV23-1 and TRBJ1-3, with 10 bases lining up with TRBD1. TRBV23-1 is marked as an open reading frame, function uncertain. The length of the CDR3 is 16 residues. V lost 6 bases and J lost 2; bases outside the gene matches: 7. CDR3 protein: CASRHRTGGTGNTIYF. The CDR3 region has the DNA TGCGCCAGCAGGCACAGGACAGGGGGAACTGGAAACACCATATATTTT.

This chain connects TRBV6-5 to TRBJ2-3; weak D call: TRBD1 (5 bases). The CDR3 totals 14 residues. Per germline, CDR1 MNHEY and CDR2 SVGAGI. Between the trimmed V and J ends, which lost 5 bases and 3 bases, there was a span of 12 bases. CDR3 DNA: TGTGCCAGCAGTCAAAGTCAGGGAACAGATACGCAGTATTTT. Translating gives CASSQSQGTDTQYF.